Each of the 18 T cell receptor beta chains below was sequenced from the same sample in a study of post-analysis software for immune sequencing data (dated by TCRdb to the mid-2010s). Broader findings and caveats from the paper: Significantly higher frequencies in patients than in controls were found for five or six TRBV segments, including TRBV5-6, TRBV5-1 and TRBV20-1.

The method was PCR. The sample was run on an Illumina HiSeq 2500. To reduce PCR and sequencing biases, unique molecular identifiers were incorporated into the TCR beta cDNA libraries. TCRdb took the public reads, trimmed them with fastp at Q25, ran MiXCR for clone calling and kept in-frame beta chains. CDR3 protein sequences are deduplicated, and each keeps its most common genes and DNA. The sample table records fewer than 850,000 distinct CDR3 sequences; 25% to 30% of these occur just once. Clones ranked in the top ten supply more than 0.55% of the sample. No antigen has been assigned to these receptors. What was sequenced was blood. The receptor set was obtained from a girl aged 5-17 years with multiple sclerosis.

This clonotype was seen many times. The chain joins TRBV7-2 to TRBJ2-1; TRBD2 agrees at 9 bases. Unmatched junction bases numbered 5, after V lost 2 bases and J lost 9 bases. This CDR3 has 14 residues. The germline gives CDR1 SGHTA, CDR2 FQGNSA. CDR3 in DNA: TGTGCCAGCAGCTTACTCGGCGGGAGGGGTGAGCAGTTCTTC. It encodes CASSLLGGRGEQFF.

On this clonotype: A read error may account for a junction end that differs from germline. CDR3: CAGSSRDRTYEQYF. The CDR3, as DNA: TGTGCCGGCAGCTCGCGGGACAGAACCTACGAGCAGTACTTC. The chain employs TRBV5-5 and TRBJ2-7; TRBD1 might be the D (7 bases). The length of the CDR3 is 14 residues. CDR1 and CDR2 from the germline V gene are SGHKS and YYEKEE (reference sequence).

The chain uses TRBV28 and TRBJ2-4; 9 bases align to TRBD1. Germline trimming cut 2 bases from V and 13 bases from J; bases unmatched to any gene: 9. The germline CDR1 and CDR2 sequences are MDHEN and SYDVKM. CDR3 length: 14 residues. Written as DNA, the CDR3 is TGTGCCAGCAGTTTACAGCCGGGACAGGGACGGCAGTACTTC. Amino acid sequence: CASSLQPGQGRQYF.

V usage is TRBV24-1 and J usage is TRBJ2-1; D unclear. The tail of the sequence fits TRBJ2-7 better, so the J call may be wrong. The CDR3 runs 13 residues. The germline gives CDR1 KGHDR, CDR2 SFDVKD. The chain's CDR3 is CATSEYSYNEQYF. The CDR3 coding sequence is TGTGCCACCAGTGAGTATTCCTACAATGAGCAGTACTTC.

This rearrangement joins TRBV18 to TRBJ1-2; unclear D gene. V was pared by 4 bases and J by 4 bases, with 19 bases between. This CDR3 is built from 16 residues. Germline V CDR1 and CDR2: KGHSH, LQKENI. CDR3 DNA sequence: TGTGCCAGCTCACGCCAATCCCCAGCCAGGACCTATGGCTACACCTTC. This gives the protein CASSRQSPARTYGYTF. Together with reference TRBV18 and TRBJ1-2, the CDR3 gives the full variable domain: NAGVMQNPRHLVRRRGQEARLRCSPMKGHSHVYWYRQLPEEGLKFMVYLQKENIIDESGMPKERFSAEFPKEGPSILRIQQVVRGDSAAYFCASSRQSPARTYGYTFGSGTRLTVV.

This clonotype was detected only a few times. This chain joins TRBV20-1 and TRBJ1-5; 9 positions match TRBD1. Germline trimming cut 5 bases from V and 6 bases from J; bases unmatched to any gene: 11. CDR3 length equals 15 residues. Germline CDR1 reads DFQATT; CDR2 reads SNEGSKA (reference sequence). The CDR3 coding sequence is TGCAGTGCTCCTACCCAGGGACAGGGTCGTCAGCCCCAGCATTTT. This encodes CSAPTQGQGRQPQHF.

This rearrangement joins TRBV20-1 to TRBJ1-6; 7 bases are shared with TRBD1. V lost 1 base to trimming and J lost 13 bases; unmatched junction nucleotides: 13. Germline CDR1 is DFQATT and CDR2 is SNEGSKA (reference sequence). The CDR3 is made up of 15 amino acids. The CDR3 loop is CSARVGTDHSRPLHF. The CDR3 coding sequence is TGCAGTGCTAGAGTTGGGACAGACCATTCTAGGCCCCTCCACTTT.

The gene calls are TRBV20-1 and TRBJ2-1; D ambiguous. This CDR3 contains 13 residues. Trimming stripped 5 bases from V and 8 bases from J, with 16 bases between. CDR1 and CDR2 (germline): DFQATT, SNEGSKA (reference sequence). CDR3 coding DNA: TGCAGTGCTGCAGGAGAATCACGACATGAGCAGTTCTTC. Its protein product is CSAAGESRHEQFF.

This clonotype has a handful of counts. This chain links TRBV6-2 or TRBV6-3 with TRBJ2-5; D unresolved. The CDR3 runs 15 residues. CDR1 MNHEY and CDR2 SVGEGT come from the germline V gene. V was trimmed by 0 bases and J by 0 bases, leaving 8 bases between them. Here the CDR3 reads CASSYSLGYQETQYF. CDR3 sequence (DNA): TGTGCCAGCAGTTACTCCCTAGGATACCAAGAGACCCAGTACTTC.

This chain connects TRBV20-1 to TRBJ1-1; 7 bases fit TRBD1. This CDR3 comprises 12 residues. V was clipped by 7 bases and J by 4 bases; unmatched bases: 6. Germline CDR1 DFQATT, CDR2 SNEGSKA (reference sequence). The CDR3 reads CSGRQGGTEAFF. CDR3 coding DNA: TGCAGTGGCCGACAGGGCGGCACTGAAGCTTTCTTT.

V and J are TRBV20-1 and TRBJ2-1; TRBD2 agrees at 9 bases. Germline CDR1 reads DFQATT; CDR2 reads SNEGSKA (reference sequence). CDR3 size: 15 residues. V shed 3 bases, J shed 4 bases, and the junction held 7 bases outside the gene matches. Here the CDR3 reads CSASRPGLAYNEQFF. In nucleotides, the CDR3 is TGCAGTGCTAGTCGCCCGGGACTAGCTTACAATGAGCAGTTCTTC.

The chain links TRBV4-3 to TRBJ1-4; a possible D gene is TRBD1 (5 bases). Trimming left V 0 bases short and J 8 bases short, with 19 bases between. The CDR3 runs 17 residues. Germline V gene sequence: CDR1 LGHNA, CDR2 YSLEER. The CDR3 bases are TGCGCCAGCAGCCAAGAGAACTCTCTGGGGGGACGGGAAAAACTGTTTTTT. This translates into CASSQENSLGGREKLFF.

Note on this clonotype: Just one base apart from a much larger clone, this may be a read error. The chain has TRBV20-1 and TRBJ2-7; TRBD2 matches at 7 bases. The CDR3 loop spans 14 amino acids. In germline, CDR1 is DFQATT, CDR2 SNEGSKA (reference sequence). After removal of 5 bases from V and 5 bases from J, the junction contained 12 bases not matched to a gene. DNA of the CDR3: TGCAGTGCTCCCGGGGCGCGGGAGTTTCACGAGCAGTACTTC. Protein product: CSAPGAREFHEQYF.

The DNA for the CDR3 is TGTGCCAGCAGCTTATTCGGCGGGGGGGGTTATCCGGGAACCCAGTACTTC. This codes for CASSLFGGGGYPGTQYF. The chain recombines TRBV7-9 with TRBJ2-5; 9 nucleotides agree with TRBD2. Germline V gene data show CDR1 as SEHNR and CDR2 as FQNEAQ (reference sequence). This CDR3 contains 17 residues. Trimming at V came to 2 bases and at J to 8 bases, leaving 15 bases not matched to a gene.

V gene TRBV6-6 combines with J gene TRBJ1-1; 11 nucleotides agree with TRBD1. Germline CDR1 is MNHNY and CDR2 is SVGAGI (reference sequence). The V gene end was trimmed by 2 bases and the J gene end by 4 bases; junction bases not matched to a gene: 6. The CDR3 length is 16 residues. CDR3 sequence: CASSYGQGALGTEAFF. The CDR3 coding sequence is TGTGCCAGCAGTTACGGACAGGGGGCCCTTGGCACTGAAGCTTTCTTT.

This clonotype appeared a few times. The V gene is TRBV15, the J gene TRBJ2-1; a possible D gene is TRBD2 (6 bases). V lost 5 bases to trimming and J lost 3 bases, with 14 bases between them. This CDR3 comprises 15 residues. CDR1 is LNHNV and CDR2 is YYDKDF in the germline V gene (reference sequence). This chain's CDR3 is CATSPRRGNYNEQFF. DNA for the CDR3: TGTGCCACCAGCCCCCGGCGCGGGAACTACAATGAGCAGTTCTTC.

The rearrangement joins TRBV7-8 to TRBJ1-4; perhaps TRBD1 as D (5 bases). Trimming removed 5 bases at V and 0 bases at J, with 16 bases between. The CDR3 is 17 amino acids. From germline, CDR1 is SGHVS and CDR2 FQNEAQ. The CDR3 loop reads CASSEPTVPATNEKLFF. CDR3 coding DNA: TGTGCCAGCAGCGAACCGACAGTCCCTGCAACTAATGAAAAACTGTTTTTT.

This chain links TRBV6-1 with TRBJ1-1, with D perhaps matching TRBD1 (5 bases). The CDR3 loop spans 13 amino acids. Trimming stripped 3 bases from V and 4 bases from J, with 9 bases between. Germline CDR1 MNHNS, CDR2 SASEGT. This CDR3 reads CASSDSGITEAFF. CDR3 coding DNA: TGTGCCAGCAGTGATTCAGGGATCACTGAAGCTTTCTTT.